One and the same sample provided the 15 T cell receptor beta chains below, sequenced in a study of T-cell reconstitution after alpha-beta-depleted transplantation in children (dated by TCRdb to the mid-2010s). The receptor library was made with PCR. TCRdb names Illumina HiSeq 2500 as the instrument used. To normalize quantification of the TCRbeta repertoire, the TCR libraries were built with molecular barcoding that relied on unique molecular identifiers. TCRdb reprocessed the public reads (quality trimming at Q25 with fastp, clone calling with MiXCR) and kept in-frame beta chains. CDR3 protein sequences are deduplicated, and each keeps its most common genes and DNA. Here the sample has some 830,000 distinct CDR3 sequences; around 17% occur a single time. Under 6% of the sample rests with the top ten. What the treatment or condition label conveys for this sample: allogeneic hematopoietic cell transplantation with graft depleted of TCRalphabeta T cells and CD19 B cells.

Sequencing used PBMCs, mostly from graft donor cells, obtained 360 days after TCRalphabeta/CD19-depleted stem cell transplant. The source of these receptors is a male patient between 5 and 17 years old who had a stem cell transplant for acute lymphoblastic leukemia, so the T cells may come from the graft donor.

This clonotype appeared a few times. V and J are TRBV3-1 and TRBJ2-1; D tentatively reads TRBD1 or TRBD2 (5 bases each). The CDR3 loop spans 15 amino acids. V was clipped by 3 bases and J by 6 bases, with 15 bases between them. Germline loops: CDR1 LGHDT, CDR2 YNNKEL (reference sequence). The CDR3 sequence: CASSHTGGRGNEQFF. The CDR3 coding sequence is TGTGCCAGCAGCCACACTGGGGGAAGGGGCAATGAGCAGTTCTTC.

This clonotype has only a few counts. This sequence joins TRBV7-9 and TRBJ2-4, with 9 bases fitting TRBD1. The junction had 5 bases not matched to a gene; V was cut back by 4 bases and J by 7 bases. The germline CDR1 and CDR2 sequences are SEHNR and FQNEAQ (reference sequence). CDR3 length equals 14 residues. The CDR3 nucleotides read TGTGCCAGCAGCTCCCGGGACAGGGCGAACATTCAGTACTTC. Translating gives CASSSRDRANIQYF.

The rearrangement joins TRBV11-1 to TRBJ2-7; a possible D gene is TRBD1 (5 bases). This CDR3 contains 15 residues. Germline V lookup: CDR1 SGHAT, CDR2 FQDESV (reference sequence). V shed 1 base and J shed 5 bases, with 15 bases lying between them. The CDR3 bases are TGTGCCAGCAGCTTAGTAGTGGGCAGGGTCCACGAGCAGTACTTC. Translation gives CASSLVVGRVHEQYF.

There are a few counts of this clonotype. The V and J genes are TRBV11-1 and TRBJ1-1, with D unresolved. Germline V lookup: CDR1 SGHAT, CDR2 FQDESV (reference sequence). V lost 0 bases and J 2 bases, leaving 13 bases between the germline ends. The CDR3 runs 16 residues. CDR3 sequence: CASSLARAAGNTEAFF. CDR3 coding DNA: TGTGCCAGCAGCTTAGCCCGGGCCGCCGGTAACACTGAAGCTTTCTTT. The entire variable domain, with the rest obtained from reference TRBV11-1 and TRBJ1-1, is as follows: EAEVAQSPRYKITEKSQAVAFWCDPISGHATLYWYRQILGQGPELLVQFQDESVVDDSQLPKDRFSAERLKGVDSTLKIQPAELGDSAMYLCASSLARAAGNTEAFFGQGTRLTVV.

This chain connects TRBV7-3 to TRBJ1-2; D is unresolved. The CDR3 length is 17 residues. V shed 1 base and J shed 8 bases, with 23 bases lying between them. The germline V gene encodes CDR1 SGHTA and CDR2 FQGTGA. The CDR3 DNA reads as TGTGCCAGCAGCTTAAATGGTCTCGTCGGCTTGGGAGGAGGCTACACCTTC. Encoded protein: CASSLNGLVGLGGGYTF.

This clonotype was seen many times. This chain uses TRBV12-3 or TRBV12-4 with TRBJ2-3, with 10 bases aligning to TRBD2. The CDR3 runs to 14 residues. The V gene end was trimmed by 6 bases and the J gene end by 4 bases; junction bases not matched to a gene: 4. The CDR3 nucleotides are TGTGCCAGCAGCCCAGCGGGAGGGGCAGATACGCAGTATTTT. Its translation: CASSPAGGADTQYF.

This clonotype was recorded a few times. The chain uses TRBV18 and TRBJ2-7; weak D call: TRBD2 (6 bases). The V end was cut by 3 bases, the J end by 0 bases, with 9 bases between. The CDR3 runs to 14 residues. CDR1 KGHSH and CDR2 LQKENI come from the germline V gene. The CDR3 here is CASSPNGGSYEQYF. In nucleotides, the CDR3 is TGTGCCAGCTCACCGAACGGGGGCTCCTACGAGCAGTACTTC. Full variable domain (remainder filled in from reference TRBV18 and TRBJ2-7): NAGVMQNPRHLVRRRGQEARLRCSPMKGHSHVYWYRQLPEEGLKFMVYLQKENIIDESGMPKERFSAEFPKEGPSILRIQQVVRGDSAAYFCASSPNGGSYEQYFGPGTRLTVT.

The chain's CDR3 is CASSQDPFVYYYSGANVLTF. Written as DNA, the CDR3 is TGTGCCAGCAGCCAAGATCCATTCGTCTATTACTACTCTGGGGCCAACGTCCTGACTTTC. V and J are TRBV3-1 and TRBJ2-6; no firm D call. The ends were cut back, 0 bases at V and 0 bases at J, with 18 bases in the middle. This CDR3 comprises 20 residues. The germline V gene encodes CDR1 LGHDT and CDR2 YNNKEL (reference sequence).

This chain uses TRBV5-1 with TRBJ1-1; possibly TRBD1 for D (5 bases). Deletions cut 0 bases from V and 5 bases from J, with 14 bases between. Germline V gene lookup returns CDR1 SGHRS and CDR2 YFSETQ. The CDR3 loop spans 15 amino acids. CDR3 nucleotides: TGCGCCAGCAGCTTGGTTTATCGGGGACGGACTGAAGCTTTCTTT. Protein: CASSLVYRGRTEAFF.

V usage is TRBV7-9 and J usage is TRBJ2-7, with TRBD1 matching over 9 bases. Germline assignment: CDR1 SEHNR and CDR2 FQNEAQ (reference sequence). This CDR3 contains 14 residues. With 4 bases clipped from V and 3 bases from J, the junction kept 4 bases outside the gene matches. Written as DNA, the CDR3 is TGTGCCAGCAGCTCCGGGACAGGGTACTACGAGCAGTACTTC. Translated: CASSSGTGYYEQYF.

This chain connects TRBV7-9 to TRBJ1-1; 11 bases fit TRBD1. The CDR3 is 17 amino acids. Germline V lookup: CDR1 SEHNR, CDR2 FQNEAQ (reference sequence). After removal of 5 bases from V and 1 base from J, the junction contained 9 bases not matched to a gene. The CDR3 sequence is CASSPTDRGPGNTEAFF. The CDR3, as DNA: TGTGCCAGCAGCCCAACGGACAGGGGGCCGGGGAACACTGAAGCTTTCTTT.

The J gene is TRBJ2-1, the V gene TRBV7-3; no clear D. V lost 5 bases, J lost 5 bases, and 10 bases lay in between. This CDR3 is 13 amino acids long. CDR1 SGHTA and CDR2 FQGTGA come from the germline V gene. The CDR3 nucleotides read TGTGCCAGCAGCGCTTACATAGACAATGAGCAGTTCTTC. Amino acids: CASSAYIDNEQFF.

The gene calls are TRBV29-1 and TRBJ2-7, with TRBD1 identical over 9 bases. The CDR3 contains 15 residues. Per germline, CDR1 SQVTM and CDR2 ANQGSEA. The V segment lost 6 bases and the J segment 3 bases; nucleotides outside the gene matches: 12. The CDR3 here is CSVESGTGKFYEQYF. CDR3 DNA sequence: TGCAGCGTCGAATCCGGGACAGGGAAATTCTACGAGCAGTACTTC.

This clonotype was observed a few times. The rearrangement uses TRBV15 and TRBJ1-2; D is unresolved. Per germline, CDR1 LNHNV and CDR2 YYDKDF (reference sequence). The CDR3 consists of 17 residues. The V and J ends lost 0 bases and 0 bases respectively, with 14 bases between them. CDR3 sequence reads: CATSRDLGSLPNYGYTF. CDR3 coding DNA: TGTGCCACCAGCAGAGATCTTGGGTCCCTTCCTAACTATGGCTACACCTTC.

This clonotype was counted ten times or more. V and J are TRBV29-1 and TRBJ1-2; 10 bases are a match to TRBD1. The CDR3 runs to 14 residues. Germline trimming cut 4 bases from V and 7 bases from J; bases unmatched to any gene: 9. Germline CDR1 SQVTM, CDR2 ANQGSEA. CDR3: CSVGHGTGVSGYTF. CDR3 nucleotide sequence: TGCAGCGTTGGCCACGGGACAGGGGTTAGTGGCTACACCTTC.